This T cell receptor (beta chain) appears in the sequencing data of a study of Ad26.COV2.S vaccination and SARS-CoV-2 variants. Whole-study findings and limits: Estimates derived from TCR breadth and depth analyses may have underestimated total T cell responses.

Repertoires were generated with immunoSEQ multiplex PCR, while TCRdb's copy carries only in-frame clones and drops some. The sample lists almost 400,000 clones; 89% were seen once. Turning to this clone: What it recognizes is unknown.

J was trimmed by 6 bases and V by 6 bases; bases with no gene match: 9. CDR1 MNHEY and CDR2 SVGAGI come from the germline V gene. The CDR3 covers 15 residues. Treatment indicated: roughly 18 received Ad26.COV2.S at low or high dose, single or two shots; roughly five received placebo; per-sample allocation not given. Vaccine and placebo recipients were sampled on day 63 after the first injection. As its vector, the vaccine had Ad26, which expressed Wuhan-strain SARS-CoV-2 spike. V gene TRBV6-5 combines with J gene TRBJ1-5, with TRBD1 matching over 9 bases. The origin of this receptor is a person aged 18 to 59 who received the Ad26.COV2.S COVID-19 vaccine or a placebo. The input for sequencing was peripheral blood, taken in a trial of Ad26.COV2.S vaccine versus placebo. This chain's CDR3 is CASSKTGGLSQPQHF. The CDR3 nucleotides are TGTGCCAGCAGCAAGACAGGGGGATTGAGTCAGCCCCAGCATTTT.